This entry concerns a single T cell receptor (beta chain). Antigen specificity is unknown. Method: immunoSEQ multiplex PCR; TCRdb's copy keeps in-frame clones and lacks some. The sample shows approximately 90,000 clones, approximately 89% of them seen only once. The data were obtained in a study of graft-versus-host responses after intestinal transplantation. Study-level points and caveats: Detected in recipient marrow were GvH clones, some of which were first observed in ileum or blood.

Trimming pared 9 bases from V and 4 bases from J, leaving 16 bases between. This CDR3 region has 13 residues. Germline CDR1 is ENHRY and CDR2 is SYGVKD. The V gene is TRBV10-3, the J gene TRBJ2-7; the D gene could be TRBD1 or TRBD2 (5 bases each). The sample was unstimulated CD8+ T cells sorted from spleen or lymph node cells, taken before transplant. This receptor was taken from a human donor who was the organ donor for an intestinal transplant. CDR3 protein: CAIGTGIGYEQYF. The CDR3 bases are TGTGCCATTGGGACGGGAATTGGGTACGAGCAGTACTTC.